This is a list of T cell receptor beta chains from one sample in a study of T-cell reconstitution after alpha-beta-depleted transplantation in children. TCRdb re-analysed the PCR reads in MiXCR, keeping a single row per CDR3 protein. The sample shows 450,000 to 600,000 distinct CDR3 sequences, roughly a tenth of them seen only once. Sequencing was performed on PBMCs, taken before TCRalphabeta/CD19-depleted stem cell transplant. All receptors derive from a child aged 2-15 years with inherited bone marrow failure, due to receive a stem cell transplant. Each CDR3 is given with its conserved first and last residue. A D gene is named only where the DNA matches it firmly. Size is omitted from some rows. Given values are once, few, many or a class for expanded clones.

clone_size j_call cdr3_length d_call v_call cdr3_aa cdr3_nt
few TRBJ2-1 11 - TRBV19 CASSGVGEQFF TGTGCCAGTAGTGGCGTAGGTGAGCAGTTCTTC
few TRBJ2-6 14 - TRBV7-9 CASSLVLRANVLTF TGTGCCAGCAGCTTAGTGCTTCGGGCCAACGTCCTGACTTTC
many TRBJ2-7 15 - TRBV20-1 CSAIPGAGAHDEQYF TGCAGTGCTATACCGGGGGCGGGAGCTCATGACGAGCAGTACTTC
many TRBJ2-7 12 TRBD1 TRBV5-1 CASSQQGTEQYF TGCGCCAGCAGCCAACAGGGGACCGAGCAGTACTTC
few TRBJ2-2 13 - TRBV7-2 CASSLKSPGELFF TGTGCCAGCAGCTTAAAGAGCCCCGGGGAGCTGTTTTTT
once TRBJ1-2 15 - TRBV4-1 CASSQEGRAPDGYTF TGCGCCAGCAGCCAAGAGGGCAGGGCGCCTGATGGCTACACCTTC
- TRBJ2-7 13 TRBD1 TRBV12-3/TRBV12-4 CASLGDRGYEQYF TGTGCCAGTTTAGGGGACAGGGGCTACGAGCAGTACTTC
many TRBJ2-1 15 - TRBV20-1 CSASPHRLGYNEQFF TGCAGTGCTAGCCCCCACCGGCTAGGGTACAATGAGCAGTTCTTC
few TRBJ2-4 17 - TRBV7-9 CASSLGPSREIGNIQYF TGTGCCAGCAGCTTAGGACCTAGCCGTGAAATCGGAAACATTCAGTACTTC
- TRBJ2-1 16 TRBD1 TRBV4-3 CASSQVGQGALWEQFF TGCGCCAGCAGCCAAGTTGGGCAGGGGGCTTTGTGGGAGCAGTTCTTC
many TRBJ2-3 15 - TRBV6-2/TRBV6-3 CASSYKVLGGDTQYF TGTGCCAGCAGTTACAAGGTCCTAGGAGGGGATACGCAGTATTTT
many TRBJ2-1 15 - TRBV12-3/TRBV12-4 CASSSPTTLYNEQFF TGTGCCAGCAGTTCTCCGACTACCCTCTACAATGAGCAGTTCTTC
few TRBJ1-5 13 - TRBV20-1 CSARDQGWQPQHF TGCAGTGCTAGAGATCAGGGTTGGCAGCCCCAGCATTTT
many TRBJ2-1 18 TRBD2 TRBV11-1 CASSPNLGTTGSYNEQFF TGTGCCAGCAGTCCAAATTTGGGGACTACCGGTTCCTACAATGAGCAGTTCTTC
many TRBJ2-5 14 - TRBV7-9 CASSRDHFQETQYF TGTGCCAGCAGCCGGGACCATTTCCAAGAGACCCAGTACTTC
many TRBJ2-1 16 - TRBV2 CASSEAHRPLWNEQFF TGTGCCAGCAGTGAAGCTCATCGCCCGCTGTGGAATGAGCAGTTCTTC
many TRBJ1-1 14 - TRBV5-1 CASSLVGGATEAFF TGCGCCAGCAGCTTGGTTGGGGGCGCGACTGAAGCTTTCTTT
many TRBJ1-1 13 - TRBV20-1 CSASTVWSTEAFF TGCAGTGCTAGCACAGTCTGGAGCACTGAAGCTTTCTTT
many TRBJ2-1 15 - TRBV6-5 CASSYSIMGGNEQFF TGTGCCAGCAGTTACTCAATTATGGGGGGTAATGAGCAGTTCTTC
- TRBJ2-3 15 - TRBV29-1 CSVVIGVSSTDTQYF TGCAGCGTTGTGATCGGGGTTTCTAGCACAGATACGCAGTATTTT
many TRBJ2-7 12 - TRBV30 CAWSPPPGEQYF TGTGCCTGGAGTCCCCCCCCCGGGGAGCAGTACTTC
few TRBJ2-5 17 - TRBV4-1 CASSQENEETHYPTQYF TGCGCCAGCAGCCAAGAGAATGAAGAGACCCACTATCCGACCCAGTACTTC
many TRBJ2-3 13 - TRBV20-1 CSAHRDPTDTQYF TGCAGTGCTCACAGGGATCCCACAGATACGCAGTATTTT
- TRBJ2-7 14 - TRBV20-1 CSARGPASYYEQYF TGCAGTGCTAGAGGCCCGGCTAGTTACTACGAGCAGTACTTC
many TRBJ1-5 14 - TRBV4-3 CASSQESRGQPQHF TGCGCCAGCAGCCAAGAATCCCGAGGTCAGCCCCAGCATTTT
many TRBJ2-7 14 TRBD2 TRBV27 CASSFRDGTNEQYF TGTGCCAGCAGTTTTAGAGACGGGACTAACGAGCAGTACTTC
many TRBJ1-2 15 - TRBV21-1 CASSKKAGQHYGYTF TGTGCCAGCAGCAAAAAGGCGGGACAGCACTATGGCTACACCTTC
many TRBJ2-7 13 - TRBV12-3/TRBV12-4 CASSLRGLYEQYF TGTGCCAGCAGTTTGCGGGGGCTCTACGAGCAGTACTTC
many TRBJ2-1 16 TRBD2 TRBV12-3/TRBV12-4 CASSFGLAGVYNEQFF TGTGCCAGCAGTTTTGGCCTAGCGGGAGTTTACAATGAGCAGTTCTTC
few TRBJ1-5 14 TRBD1 TRBV27 CASGNRGLSQPQHF TGTGCCAGCGGAAACAGGGGGCTTTCCCAGCCCCAGCATTTT
many TRBJ1-1 14 - TRBV15 CATSRDRLGTEAFF TGTGCCACCAGCAGAGATCGTTTAGGCACTGAAGCTTTCTTT
many TRBJ1-6 14 - TRBV6-5 CASSYDRMGSPLHF TGTGCCAGCAGTTACGACAGGATGGGTTCACCCCTCCACTTT
many TRBJ2-7 15 - TRBV9 CASSVSTDASYEQYF TGTGCCAGCAGCGTAAGCACAGACGCTTCCTACGAGCAGTACTTC
many TRBJ1-2 13 TRBD1 TRBV20-1 CSAQRQGASGYTF TGCAGTGCGCAGCGACAGGGGGCTTCTGGCTACACCTTC
many TRBJ2-4 15 - TRBV28 CASSDRVLAKNIQYF TGTGCCAGCAGTGACCGGGTTTTAGCCAAAAACATTCAGTACTTC